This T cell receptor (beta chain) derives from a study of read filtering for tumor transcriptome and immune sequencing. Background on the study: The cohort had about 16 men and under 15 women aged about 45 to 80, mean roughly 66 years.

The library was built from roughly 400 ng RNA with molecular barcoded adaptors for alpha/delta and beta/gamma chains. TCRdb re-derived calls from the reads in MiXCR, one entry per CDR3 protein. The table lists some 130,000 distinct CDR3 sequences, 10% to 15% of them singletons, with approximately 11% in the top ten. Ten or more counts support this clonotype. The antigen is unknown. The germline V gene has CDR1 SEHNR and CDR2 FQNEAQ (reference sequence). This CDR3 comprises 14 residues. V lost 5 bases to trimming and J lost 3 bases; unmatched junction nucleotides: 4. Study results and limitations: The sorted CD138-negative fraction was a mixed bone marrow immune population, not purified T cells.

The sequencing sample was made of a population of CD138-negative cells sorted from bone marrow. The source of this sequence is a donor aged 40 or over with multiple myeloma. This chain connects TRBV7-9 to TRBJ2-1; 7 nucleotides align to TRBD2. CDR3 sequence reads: CASSPSSGYNEQFF. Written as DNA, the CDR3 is TGTGCCAGCAGCCCCTCTAGCGGCTACAATGAGCAGTTCTTC.